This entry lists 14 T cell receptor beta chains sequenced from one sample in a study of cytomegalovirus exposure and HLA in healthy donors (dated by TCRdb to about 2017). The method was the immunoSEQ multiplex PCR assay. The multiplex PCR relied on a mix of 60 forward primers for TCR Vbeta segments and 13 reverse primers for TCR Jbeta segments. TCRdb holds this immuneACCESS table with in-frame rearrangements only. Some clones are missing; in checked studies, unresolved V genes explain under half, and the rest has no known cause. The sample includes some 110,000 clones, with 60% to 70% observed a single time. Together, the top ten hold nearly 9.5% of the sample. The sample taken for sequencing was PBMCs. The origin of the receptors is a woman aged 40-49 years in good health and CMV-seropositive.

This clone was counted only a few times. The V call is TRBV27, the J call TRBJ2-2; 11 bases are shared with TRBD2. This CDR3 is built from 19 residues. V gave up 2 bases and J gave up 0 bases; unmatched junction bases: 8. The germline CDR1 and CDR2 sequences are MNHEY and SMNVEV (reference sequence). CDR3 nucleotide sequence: TGTGCCAGCAGTTTAAAGGGGGGACTAGCGGCTCCGAACACCGGGGAGCTGTTTTTT. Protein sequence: CASSLKGGLAAPNTGELFF.

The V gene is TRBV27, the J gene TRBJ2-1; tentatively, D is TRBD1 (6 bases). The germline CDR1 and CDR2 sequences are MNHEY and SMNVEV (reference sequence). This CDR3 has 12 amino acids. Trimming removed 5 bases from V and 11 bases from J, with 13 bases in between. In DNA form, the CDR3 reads TGTGCCAGCAGTCTTGCCGGGGACAAGCAGTTCTTC. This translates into CASSLAGDKQFF.

CDR3 protein: CAIRDTTNEKLFF. The CDR3 DNA follows: TGTGCCATCAGGGACACAACTAATGAAAAACTGTTTTTT. This chain connects TRBV10-3 to TRBJ1-4, with D perhaps matching TRBD1 (5 bases). CDR1 is ENHRY, CDR2 SYGVKD, per germline. Trimming took off 6 bases at V and 0 bases at J, with 5 bases between the two ends. This CDR3 has 13 residues.

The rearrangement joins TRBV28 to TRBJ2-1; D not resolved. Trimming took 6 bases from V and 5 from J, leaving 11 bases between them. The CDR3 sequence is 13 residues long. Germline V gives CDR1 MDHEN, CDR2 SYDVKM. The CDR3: CASRQINNNEQFF. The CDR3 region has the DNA TGTGCCAGCAGACAGATCAATAACAATGAGCAGTTCTTC.

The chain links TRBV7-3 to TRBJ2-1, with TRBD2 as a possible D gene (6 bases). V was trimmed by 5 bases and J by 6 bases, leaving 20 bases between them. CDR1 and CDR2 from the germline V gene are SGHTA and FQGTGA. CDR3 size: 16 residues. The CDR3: CASSVGGGEFFNEQFF. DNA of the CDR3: TGTGCCAGCAGCGTCGGAGGAGGGGAATTTTTCAATGAGCAGTTCTTC.

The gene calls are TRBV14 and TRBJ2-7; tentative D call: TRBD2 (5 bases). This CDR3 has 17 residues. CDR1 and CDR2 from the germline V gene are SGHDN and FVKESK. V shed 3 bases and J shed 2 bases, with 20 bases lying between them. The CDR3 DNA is TGTGCCAGCAGCCAGTATCGGGAACCGGGCATGCCCTACGAGCAGTACTTC. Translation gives CASSQYREPGMPYEQYF.

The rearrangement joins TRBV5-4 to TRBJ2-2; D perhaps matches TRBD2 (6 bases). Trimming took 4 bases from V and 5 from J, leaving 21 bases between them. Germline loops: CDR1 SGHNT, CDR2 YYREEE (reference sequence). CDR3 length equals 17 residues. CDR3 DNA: TGTGCCAGCAGCAAGGACTCCCCCACGGAGGGGACCGGGGAGCTGTTTTTT. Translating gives CASSKDSPTEGTGELFF.

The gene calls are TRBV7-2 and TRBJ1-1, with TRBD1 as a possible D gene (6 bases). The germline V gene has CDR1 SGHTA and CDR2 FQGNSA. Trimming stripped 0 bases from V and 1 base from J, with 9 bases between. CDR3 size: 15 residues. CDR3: CASSLAAGANTEAFF. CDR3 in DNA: TGTGCCAGCAGCTTAGCGGCGGGGGCGAACACTGAAGCTTTCTTT.

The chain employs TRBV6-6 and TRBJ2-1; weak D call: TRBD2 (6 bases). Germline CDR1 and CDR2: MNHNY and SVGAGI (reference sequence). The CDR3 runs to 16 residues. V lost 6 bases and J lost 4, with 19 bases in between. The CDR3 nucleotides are TGTGCCAGCAGCAGGGCGGCGGGACCAACTTACAATGAGCAGTTCTTC. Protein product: CASSRAAGPTYNEQFF.

This chain's CDR3 is CASSQRLAGGKDEQFF. CDR3 coding DNA: TGTGCCAGCAGCCAGCGACTAGCGGGAGGGAAAGATGAGCAGTTCTTC. The chain carries TRBV7-9 and TRBJ2-1, with 14 bases lining up with TRBD2. CDR1 and CDR2 from the germline V gene are SEHNR and FQNEAQ (reference sequence). The J segment lost 8 bases and the V segment lost 5 bases, leaving 8 bases of the junction unmatched. This CDR3 contains 16 residues.

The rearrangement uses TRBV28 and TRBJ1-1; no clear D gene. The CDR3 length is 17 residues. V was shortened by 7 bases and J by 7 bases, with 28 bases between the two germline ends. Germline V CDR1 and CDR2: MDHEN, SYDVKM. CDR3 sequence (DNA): TGTGCCAGCACACATTATTATTTTACCGGGAGGGCGTATGAAGCTTTCTTT. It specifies CASTHYYFTGRAYEAFF. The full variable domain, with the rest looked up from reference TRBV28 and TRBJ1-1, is DVKVTQSSRYLVKRTGEKVFLECVQDMDHENMFWYRQDPGLGLRLIYFSYDVKMKEKGDIPEGYSVSREKKERFSLILESASTNQTSMYLCASTHYYFTGRAYEAFFGQGTRLTVV.

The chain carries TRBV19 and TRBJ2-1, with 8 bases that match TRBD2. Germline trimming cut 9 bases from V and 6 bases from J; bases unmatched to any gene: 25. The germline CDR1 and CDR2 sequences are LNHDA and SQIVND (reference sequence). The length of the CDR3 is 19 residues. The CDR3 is CASRRSGADAAGRPNEQFF. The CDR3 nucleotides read TGTGCCAGCCGGCGTAGCGGGGCCGACGCGGCGGGCCGACCCAATGAGCAGTTCTTC.

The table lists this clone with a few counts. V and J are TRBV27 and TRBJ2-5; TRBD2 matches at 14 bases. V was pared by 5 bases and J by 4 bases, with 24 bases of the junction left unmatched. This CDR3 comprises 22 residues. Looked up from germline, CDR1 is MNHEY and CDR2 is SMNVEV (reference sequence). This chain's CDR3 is CASSPRTLDTGTSGSFRETQYF. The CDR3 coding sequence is TGTGCCAGCAGTCCAAGGACATTAGACACCGGGACTAGCGGGAGTTTTAGAGAGACCCAGTACTTC.

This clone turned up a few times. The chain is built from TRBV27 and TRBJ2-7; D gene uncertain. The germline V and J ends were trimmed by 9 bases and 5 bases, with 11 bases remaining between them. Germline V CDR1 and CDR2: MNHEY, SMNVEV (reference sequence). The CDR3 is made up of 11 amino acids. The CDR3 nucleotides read TGTGCCAGGGATCCGGAGAACGAGCAGTACTTC. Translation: CARDPENEQYF.